The clone carrying this TCR beta chain occurred a few times. These data come from a study of regulatory T cells in long-lasting Graves disease. Study at large: By definition, persistent Graves' disease involved antithyroid drugs for over 5 years alongside positive TSH receptor antibodies.

CDR3-region Arm-PCR and iRepertoire HTBI primers produced the TCR beta libraries. MiXCR, run by TCRdb on the multiplex PCR reads, gives a single entry per CDR3 protein. Among 350,000 to 500,000 distinct CDR3 sequences, 21% were seen once, and the ten largest hold approximately 14%. The germline V gene encodes CDR1 MDHEN and CDR2 SYDVKM. The CDR3 is 13 amino acids. Trimming took off 8 bases at V and 3 bases at J, with 8 bases between the two ends. Indicated time point: persistent/refractory GD, antithyroid drugs over 5 years with positive TRAb. Following extraction of RNA from PBMCs, that RNA was used to make the TCR library.

The chain combines TRBV28 with TRBJ2-6; D is unresolved. Specimen: peripheral blood mononuclear cells (PBMCs), collected when the disease was refractory, from a patient treated with antithyroid drugs. The clonotype was recovered from a female donor with Graves disease. CDR3 nucleotides: TGTGCCAGCCGGGTAGATGGGGCCAACGTCCTGACTTTC. Amino acids: CASRVDGANVLTF.